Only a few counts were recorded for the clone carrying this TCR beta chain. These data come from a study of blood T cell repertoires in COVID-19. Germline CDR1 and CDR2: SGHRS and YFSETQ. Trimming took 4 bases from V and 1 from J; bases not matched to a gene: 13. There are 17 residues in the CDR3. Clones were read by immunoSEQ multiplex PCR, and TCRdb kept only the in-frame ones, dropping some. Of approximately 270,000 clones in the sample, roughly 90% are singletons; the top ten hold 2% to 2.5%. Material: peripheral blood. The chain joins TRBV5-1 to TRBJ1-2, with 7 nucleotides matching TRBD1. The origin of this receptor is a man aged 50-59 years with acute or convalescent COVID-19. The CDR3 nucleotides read TGCGCCAGCAGCCCCAATTCGCCGGGACAGTTTAACTATGGCTACACCTTC. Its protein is CASSPNSPGQFNYGYTF.